The present entry profiles one T cell receptor beta chain with its context. One end of the junction varies from germline; a read error may be responsible. The data were obtained in a study of T cells in Graves' hyperthyroidism and ophthalmopathy. This CDR3 has 14 amino acids. CDR1 is MGHRA, CDR2 YSYEKL, per germline. The investigators amplified TCR beta CDR3 regions from RNA transcripts. First-round RT-PCR targeting the TCR CDR3 was performed with the HTBI primer set. TCRdb used MiXCR to reprocess the multiplex PCR reads, holding one entry per CDR3 protein. The table records 750,000 to 950,000 distinct CDR3 sequences, 38% of them present only once.

The receptor comes from a man aged 18 to 30 with Graves' hyperthyroidism. This chain joins TRBV4-1 and TRBJ1-5; no definite D call. Specimen: blood. The CDR3 sequence is CASSQAVSSQPQHF. In nucleotides, the CDR3 is TGCGCCAGCAGCCAAGCGGTTAGCAGTCAGCCCCAGCATTTT.